Reported below is one T cell receptor beta chain. Germline V gene lookup returns CDR1 SGHAT and CDR2 FQDESV (reference sequence). The CDR3 is 13 residues long. Trimming stripped 2 bases from V and 7 bases from J, with 9 bases between. The data are from a study of identical twins. Addition of a universal primer site occurred through template switching, and cDNA carried unique molecular identifiers. TCRdb called the 5' RACE reads again in MiXCR, with one record for every CDR3 protein. Here the sample spans some 20,000 distinct CDR3 sequences, just under 70% being singletons. This TCR came from a woman under 30 in good health. This table probably holds off-target reads from a library built for another chain. V gene TRBV11-1 combines with J gene TRBJ2-1; D unresolved. The material sequenced was memory (CD45RO+) T cells sorted from blood. The CDR3 here is CASSLSQGNEQFF. In DNA, the CDR3 is TGTGCCAGCAGCTTAAGCCAAGGGAATGAGCAGTTCTTC.